The 9 T cell receptor beta chains given below trace back to one sample, sequenced in a study of T cells expressing NK-cell markers. TCRdb processed the 5' RACE reads again and assigns one entry to each CDR3 protein, with no DNA. This specimen shows 25,000 to 35,000 distinct CDR3 sequences; the ten leading clones hold over 45%. The source material was blood T cells: a sorted CD56 or NKG2C T cell subset, CD4+ or CD8+ T cells, or bulk PBMC T cells (not recorded which). All receptors come from a woman between 18 and 70 years old in good health.

V usage is TRBV27 and J usage is TRBJ2-7; TCRdb designates TRBD2, a call that cannot be tested without DNA. The germline gives CDR1 MNHEY, CDR2 SMNVEV (reference sequence). The CDR3 has 14 amino acids. The chain's CDR3 is CASRSGRASYEQYF.

The chain combines TRBV10-3 with TRBJ2-7; TCRdb picks TRBD2, but there is no DNA to check that call. The CDR3 has 17 residues. Germline assignment: CDR1 ENHRY and CDR2 SYGVKD. CDR3 region: CAISLTGTSGGDYEQYF.

The rearrangement links TRBV4-1 to TRBJ1-6. This CDR3 is built from 16 residues. Germline V gene lookup returns CDR1 MGHRA and CDR2 YSYEKL. The chain's CDR3 is CASSPQPDGGNSPLHF.

The gene calls are TRBV9 and TRBJ2-7; there is no DNA to check the TCRdb D call of TRBD1. The germline gives CDR1 SGDLS, CDR2 YYNGEE. The CDR3 runs 15 residues. CDR3 in amino acids: CASSPRTGEFYEQYF.

The chain combines TRBV25-1 with TRBJ2-7; without DNA, the TCRdb call of TRBD1 cannot be checked. CDR3 length: 12 amino acids. Per germline, CDR1 MGHDK and CDR2 SYGVNS. CDR3 sequence reads: CASSETDYEQYF.

The chain joins TRBV9 to TRBJ2-2; the TCRdb call, TRBD1, lacks DNA for checking. The CDR3 contains 14 residues. Germline assignment: CDR1 SGDLS and CDR2 YYNGEE. CDR3 in amino acids: CASSVWGDTGELFF.

V gene TRBV27 combines with J gene TRBJ2-1; lacking DNA, the TRBD1 call made by TCRdb goes unchecked. The CDR3 consists of 13 residues. CDR1 is MNHEY and CDR2 is SMNVEV in the germline V gene (reference sequence). The chain's CDR3 is CASRLQGNNEQFF.

V is TRBV28 and J is TRBJ1-2; TCRdb designates TRBD1, a call that cannot be tested without DNA. Germline loops: CDR1 MDHEN, CDR2 SYDVKM. This CDR3 comprises 14 residues. This CDR3 is CASSLDREVYGYTF.

V gene TRBV6-1 combines with J gene TRBJ2-5; TCRdb's D call, TRBD2, is unchecked because there is no DNA. This CDR3 is 15 amino acids long. Looked up from germline, CDR1 is MNHNS and CDR2 is SASEGT. CDR3 sequence reads: CASSELAGGPETQYF.